These 21 T cell receptor beta chains were all obtained from the same sample, sequenced in a study of response to subunit inactivated influenza vaccine. Each CDR3 protein is one row after TCRdb ran MiXCR on the RT-PCR reads. Of approximately 570,000 distinct CDR3 sequences detected, around 8% appear once; the ten largest clones hold over 10%. The sequences come from PBMCs from blood, collected about 23 months after vaccination. These receptors were obtained from a man aged 45 to 75 who received an inactivated influenza vaccine.

This clonotype was observed many times. The rearrangement uses TRBV20-1 and TRBJ2-1; 7 bases match TRBD2. V lost 6 bases to trimming and J lost 7 bases; unmatched junction nucleotides: 15. CDR1 is DFQATT, CDR2 SNEGSKA, per germline (reference sequence). This CDR3 has 15 amino acids. The CDR3 spells CSATSRRDYRNEQFF. CDR3 nucleotides: TGCAGTGCAACCTCGCGCCGGGACTACCGAAATGAGCAGTTCTTC.

This clonotype was detected many times. The rearrangement links TRBV20-1 to TRBJ1-1; maybe TRBD1 (6 bases). The V gene's germline CDR1 is DFQATT and CDR2 SNEGSKA (reference sequence). This CDR3 has 12 amino acids. With 6 bases removed from V and 5 bases from J, the gap between germline ends came to 13 bases. CDR3 nucleotides: TGCAGTGCCGGGGGGGGGCGGACTGAAGCTTTCTTT. Protein: CSAGGGRTEAFF.

The chain is built from TRBV7-2 and TRBJ2-5, with TRBD2 matching over 10 bases. V dropped 0 bases and J dropped 5; count of bases not matched to a gene: 9. CDR1 is SGHTA, CDR2 FQGNSA, per germline. CDR3 length equals 17 residues. This CDR3 is CASSLAWLAGVGETQYF. CDR3 nucleotide sequence: TGTGCCAGCAGCTTAGCGTGGCTAGCGGGAGTTGGGGAGACCCAGTACTTC.

A few counts support this clonotype. V and J are TRBV20-1 and TRBJ1-3; D is ambiguous. V was pared by 6 bases and J by 3 bases, with 12 bases between. The CDR3 runs to 13 residues. CDR1 DFQATT and CDR2 SNEGSKA come from the germline V gene (reference sequence). CDR3 protein: CSAVKGGGNTIYF. The CDR3 DNA follows: TGCAGTGCAGTAAAGGGAGGTGGAAACACCATATATTTT.

This clonotype was seen a few times. In DNA, the CDR3 is TGTGCCAGCAGCTCAAGGACAGGTCTAGCCAAAAACATTCAGTACTTC. Its translation: CASSSRTGLAKNIQYF. This chain joins TRBV7-2 and TRBJ2-4, with 7 bases fitting TRBD1. Trimming cost V 4 bases and J 0 bases; bases outside gene matches: 6. This CDR3 is 16 amino acids long. Germline CDR1 is SGHTA and CDR2 is FQGNSA.

The sample holds a few counts of this clonotype. The chain employs TRBV20-1 and TRBJ1-4; a possible D gene is TRBD1 (5 bases). The germline V gene encodes CDR1 DFQATT and CDR2 SNEGSKA (reference sequence). The CDR3 loop spans 15 amino acids. The ends were cut back, 0 bases at V and 7 bases at J, with 15 bases in the middle. The chain's CDR3 is CSARDRRQGSEKLFF. As DNA, the CDR3 is TGCAGTGCTAGAGATCGGAGGCAGGGATCTGAAAAACTGTTTTTT.

The table lists this clonotype with a few counts. V and J are TRBV30 and TRBJ2-3; 10 bases align to TRBD2. Germline CDR1 and CDR2: GTSNPN and SVGIG (reference sequence). The CDR3 consists of 15 residues. J gave up 4 bases and V 3 bases, and 7 bases lay outside the gene matches. For the CDR3, the DNA is TGTGCCTGGAGCCGAGCGGGAGGGCGCGCAGATACGCAGTATTTT. It translates to CAWSRAGGRADTQYF.

This clonotype was seen at least ten times. The genes are TRBV20-1 and TRBJ2-2, with TRBD2 matching 11 bases. Per germline, CDR1 DFQATT and CDR2 SNEGSKA (reference sequence). With V trimmed by 3 bases and J by 5 bases, 2 bases remained unmatched. The CDR3 totals 14 residues. The CDR3 here is CSARGLAATGELFF. The DNA for the CDR3 is TGCAGTGCTAGGGGACTAGCGGCTACCGGGGAGCTGTTTTTT.

The rearrangement joins TRBV25-1 to TRBJ2-2; a possible D gene is TRBD1 (6 bases). The CDR3 has 15 amino acids. Germline CDR1 is MGHDK and CDR2 is SYGVNS. Trimming removed 2 bases at V and 4 bases at J, with 11 bases between. CDR3 sequence: CASSEGGASTGELFF. As DNA, the CDR3 is TGTGCCAGCAGTGAAGGGGGCGCGAGCACCGGGGAGCTGTTTTTT.

In regard to this clonotype: This could be a read error, since a much larger clone is one nucleotide away. This rearrangement joins TRBV28 to TRBJ1-1; the match to TRBD1 covers 9 bases. The CDR3 spans 13 residues. Trimming cost V 5 bases and J 7 bases; bases outside gene matches: 5. The germline CDR1 and CDR2 sequences are MDHEN and SYDVKM. The CDR3 DNA reads TGTGCCAGCAGTCGATACAGGGGGCATGAAGCTTTCTTT. This gives the protein CASSRYRGHEAFF.

This clonotype was detected only a few times. The chain carries TRBV5-1 and TRBJ2-3; D may be TRBD2 (6 bases). There are 13 residues in the CDR3. Germline values: CDR1 SGHRS, CDR2 YFSETQ. V lost 4 bases and J lost 9, with 15 bases in between. CDR3 coding DNA: TGCGCCAGCAGCGGGGGAATAGCGGAAACGCAGTATTTT. It translates to CASSGGIAETQYF.

There are many counts of this clonotype. The chain has TRBV30 and TRBJ1-2; D remains unclear. The CDR3 totals 14 residues. Trimming removed 3 bases from V and 5 bases from J, with 16 bases in between. Germline CDR1 reads GTSNPN; CDR2 reads SVGIG (reference sequence). Here the CDR3 reads CAWRGSGRIYGYTF. DNA for the CDR3: TGTGCCTGGAGAGGTAGCGGACGGATTTATGGCTACACCTTC.

This clonotype was detected only a few times. The rearrangement links TRBV7-2 to TRBJ2-7; D is undetermined. V gave up 1 base and J gave up 2 bases, with 12 bases separating them. The CDR3 runs 15 residues. Germline V gene lookup returns CDR1 SGHTA and CDR2 FQGNSA. The CDR3 is CASSLVRRNAYEQYF. CDR3 sequence (DNA): TGTGCCAGCAGCTTAGTACGAAGGAACGCCTACGAGCAGTACTTC. Drawing the rest from reference TRBV7-2 and TRBJ2-7, the complete variable domain is GAGVSQSPSNKVTEKGKDVELRCDPISGHTALYWYRQSLGQGLEFLIYFQGNSAPDKSGLPSDRFSAERTGGSVSTLTIQRTQQEDSAVYLCASSLVRRNAYEQYFGPGTRLTVT.

This clonotype was counted a single time. The rearrangement joins TRBV7-2 to TRBJ2-5; weak D call: TRBD2 (6 bases). V was pared by 1 base and J by 3 bases, with 9 bases between. This CDR3 has 14 amino acids. CDR1 and CDR2 (germline): SGHTA, FQGNSA. The CDR3 here is CASSLGTTKETQYF. DNA of the CDR3: TGTGCCAGCAGCTTAGGGACTACAAAAGAGACCCAGTACTTC.

This clonotype was observed many times. The CDR3 nucleotides read TGTGCCACCAGTGATGCCGTCTACGAGCAGTACTTC. Protein product: CATSDAVYEQYF. The rearrangement joins TRBV24-1 to TRBJ2-7; no reliable D call. V was clipped by 3 bases and J by 3 bases, with 5 bases between them. CDR3 size: 12 residues. Germline CDR1 reads KGHDR; CDR2 reads SFDVKD.

This chain uses TRBV6-4 with TRBJ2-2, with TRBD1 as a possible D gene (6 bases). Trimming removed 8 bases from V and 4 bases from J, with 14 bases in between. Germline CDR1 is MRHNA and CDR2 is SNTAGT. CDR3 length: 14 residues. In nucleotides, the CDR3 is TGTGCCAGCCGACAGGAAGATTTCACCGGGGAGCTGTTTTTT. Amino acid sequence: CASRQEDFTGELFF.

V usage is TRBV27 and J usage is TRBJ2-7, with 8 bases identical to TRBD1. There are 14 residues in the CDR3. The V and J ends lost 6 bases and 2 bases, in that order; junction bases with no gene match: 6. Germline CDR1 and CDR2: MNHEY and SMNVEV (reference sequence). CDR3 in DNA: TGTGCCAGCAGGCGGACAGGGACAACCTACGAGCAGTACTTC. This gives the protein CASRRTGTTYEQYF.

This clonotype has at least ten counts. The V and J genes are TRBV24-1 and TRBJ2-1; TRBD2 matches 15 bases. The J segment lost 2 bases and the V segment lost 4 bases, leaving 8 bases of the junction unmatched. The CDR3 length is 19 residues. Germline-derived CDR1 and CDR2 are KGHDR and SFDVKD. In DNA, the CDR3 is TGTGCCACCAGTGAGAGAGTGGGACTAGCGGGGGGAGCCTACAATGAGCAGTTCTTC. This gives the protein CATSERVGLAGGAYNEQFF.

This clonotype was detected only a few times. V is TRBV5-6 and J is TRBJ2-1; D gene uncertain. The V end lost 2 bases, the J end lost 4 bases, and 7 bases lay between the germline ends. The CDR3 consists of 13 residues. Germline V CDR1 and CDR2: SGHDT, YYEEEE. CDR3 nucleotides: TGTGCCAGCAGCTTTTTCAGATACAATGAGCAGTTCTTC. It encodes CASSFFRYNEQFF.

The rearrangement joins TRBV11-2 to TRBJ2-7; TRBD2 matches at 8 bases. Trimming removed 4 bases from V and 4 bases from J; junction bases left unmatched: 12. CDR3 size: 16 residues. The germline V gene encodes CDR1 SGHAT and CDR2 FQNNGV. DNA of the CDR3: TGTGCCAGCAGCTCCCTACTTCTAGCGGGTTGGTACGAGCAGTACTTC. This translates into CASSSLLLAGWYEQYF. The variable domain in full, with the rest retrieved from reference TRBV11-2 and TRBJ2-7, is EAGVAQSPRYKIIEKRQSVAFWCNPISGHATLYWYQQILGQGPKLLIQFQNNGVVDDSQLPKDRFSAERLKGVDSTLKIQPAKLEDSAVYLCASSSLLLAGWYEQYFGPGTRLTVT.

The V call is TRBV20-1, the J call TRBJ1-2, with unresolved D. With 1 base removed from V and 8 bases from J, the gap between germline ends came to 14 bases. Looked up from germline, CDR1 is DFQATT and CDR2 is SNEGSKA (reference sequence). The CDR3 loop spans 13 amino acids. CDR3 DNA sequence: TGCAGTGCTAGAGTAGACCACGCGTGGGGCTACACCTTC. This translates into CSARVDHAWGYTF.